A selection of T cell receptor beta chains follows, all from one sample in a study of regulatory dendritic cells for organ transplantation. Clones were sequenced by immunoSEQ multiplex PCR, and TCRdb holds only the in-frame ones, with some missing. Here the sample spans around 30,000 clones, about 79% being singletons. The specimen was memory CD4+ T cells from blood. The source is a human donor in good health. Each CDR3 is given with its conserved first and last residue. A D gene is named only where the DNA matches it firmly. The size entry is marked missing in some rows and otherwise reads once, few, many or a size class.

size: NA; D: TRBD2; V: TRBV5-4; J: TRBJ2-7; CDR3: CASSLALAGITYEQYF; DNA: TGTGCCAGCAGCTTGGCACTAGCGGGGATTACTTACGAGCAGTACTTC
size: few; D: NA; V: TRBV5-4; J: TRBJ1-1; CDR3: CASSLRTGNPNTEAFF; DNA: TGTGCCAGCAGCTTGCGGACGGGGAACCCGAACACTGAAGCTTTCTTT
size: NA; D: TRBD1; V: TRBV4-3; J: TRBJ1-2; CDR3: CASSQQQGEGYGYTF; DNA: TGCGCCAGCAGCCAACAACAGGGGGAAGGCTATGGCTACACCTTC
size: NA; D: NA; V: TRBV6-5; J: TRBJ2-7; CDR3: CASSPGSAGEQYF; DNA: TGTGCCAGCAGCCCAGGTTCGGCGGGCGAGCAGTACTTC
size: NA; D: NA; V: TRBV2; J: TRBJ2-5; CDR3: CASSVRGSLRETQYF; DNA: TGTGCCAGCAGTGTACGCGGGTCCCTTAGGGAGACCCAGTACTTC
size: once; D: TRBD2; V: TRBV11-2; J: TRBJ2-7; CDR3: CASSLVAGGEQYF; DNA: TGTGCCAGCAGCTTAGTTGCGGGGGGCGAGCAGTACTTC
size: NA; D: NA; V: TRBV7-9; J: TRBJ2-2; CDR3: CASSLRQFANTGELFF; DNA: TGTGCCAGCAGCTTACGACAGTTCGCGAACACCGGGGAGCTGTTTTTT
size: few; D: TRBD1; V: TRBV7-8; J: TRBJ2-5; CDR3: CASSLDRDRGQETQYF; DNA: TGTGCCAGCAGTCTCGACCGGGACAGGGGGCAGGAGACCCAGTACTTC
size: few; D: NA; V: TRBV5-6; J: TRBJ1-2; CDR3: CASSSSRSGRFYGYTF; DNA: TGTGCCAGCAGCTCTAGTAGGTCAGGGCGCTTCTATGGCTACACCTTC
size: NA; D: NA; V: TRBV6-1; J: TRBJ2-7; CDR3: CASRPSGAYEQYF; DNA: TGTGCCAGCAGGCCCAGCGGAGCCTACGAGCAGTACTTC
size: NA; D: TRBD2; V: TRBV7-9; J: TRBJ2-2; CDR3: CASSPTPRLAGLPGELFF; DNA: TGTGCCAGCAGCCCAACCCCCCGACTAGCGGGGCTTCCCGGGGAGCTGTTTTTT
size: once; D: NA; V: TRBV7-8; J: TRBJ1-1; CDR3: CASSLLNGQNTEAFF; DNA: TGTGCCAGCAGCTTACTCAACGGACAGAACACTGAAGCTTTCTTT
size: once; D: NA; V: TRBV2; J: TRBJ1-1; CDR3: CASNGARATEAFF; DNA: TGTGCCAGCAATGGCGCTCGGGCCACTGAAGCTTTCTTT
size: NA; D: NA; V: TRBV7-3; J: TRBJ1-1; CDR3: CASSLTPRAENTEAFF; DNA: TGTGCCAGCAGCTTAACTCCCCGGGCAGAGAACACTGAAGCTTTCTTT
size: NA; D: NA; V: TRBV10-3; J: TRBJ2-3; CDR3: CAISEDAADTQYF; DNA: TGTGCCATCAGCGAGGACGCGGCAGATACGCAGTATTTT
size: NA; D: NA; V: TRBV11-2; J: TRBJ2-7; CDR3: CASSPDLWIGEQYF; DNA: TGTGCCAGCAGCCCGGACCTTTGGATAGGCGAGCAGTACTTC
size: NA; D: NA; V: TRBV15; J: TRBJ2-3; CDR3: CATSRDLLAAPESRYF; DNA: TGTGCCACCAGCAGAGATCTGTTGGCAGCCCCGGAGTCCCGGTATTTT
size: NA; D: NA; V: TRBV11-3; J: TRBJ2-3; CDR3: CASSLMGIGETDTQYF; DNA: TGTGCCAGCAGCTTAATGGGGATAGGAGAAACAGATACGCAGTATTTT
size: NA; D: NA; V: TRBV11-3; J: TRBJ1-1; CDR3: CASSAGRGAEAFF; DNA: TGTGCCAGCAGCGCGGGACGGGGGGCTGAAGCTTTCTTT
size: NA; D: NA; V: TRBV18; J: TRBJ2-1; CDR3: CASSLGQYNEQFF; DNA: TGTGCCAGCTCGCTCGGACAGTACAATGAGCAGTTCTTC
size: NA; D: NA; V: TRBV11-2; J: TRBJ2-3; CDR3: CASSLDLFGDTQYF; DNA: TGTGCCAGCAGCTTAGATCTATTCGGAGATACGCAGTATTTT
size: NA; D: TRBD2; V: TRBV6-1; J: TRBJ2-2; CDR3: CASSGLADNTGELFF; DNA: TGTGCCAGCAGTGGGCTAGCGGACAACACCGGGGAGCTGTTTTTT
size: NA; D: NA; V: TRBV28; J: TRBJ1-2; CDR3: CASSLVSRRQPLNETLNYGYTF; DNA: TGTGCCAGCAGTTTAGTTTCCCGTCGGCAGCCTTTGAACGAAACTCTAAACTATGGCTACACCTTC
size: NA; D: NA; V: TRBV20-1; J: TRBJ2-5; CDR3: CSALGETQYF; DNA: TGCAGTGCCTTAGGGGAGACCCAGTACTTC
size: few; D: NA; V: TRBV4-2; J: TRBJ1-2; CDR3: CASSQGTSGYGYTF; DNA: TGTGCCAGCAGCCAAGGGACCTCGGGCTATGGCTACACCTTC
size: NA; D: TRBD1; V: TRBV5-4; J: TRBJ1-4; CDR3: CASSREPGQGSEKLFF; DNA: TGTGCCAGCAGCCGAGAACCGGGACAGGGGTCTGAAAAACTGTTTTTT
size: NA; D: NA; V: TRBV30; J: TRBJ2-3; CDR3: CAWSRTRGASTDTQYF; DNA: TGTGCCTGGAGCCGGACCAGGGGAGCTAGCACAGATACGCAGTATTTT
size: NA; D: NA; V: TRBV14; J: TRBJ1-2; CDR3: CASSPGTLYGYTF; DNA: TGTGCCAGCAGCCCCGGGACCTTATATGGCTACACCTTC
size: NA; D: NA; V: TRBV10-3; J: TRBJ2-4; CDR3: CAISNRYF; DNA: TGTGCCATCAGTAACCGGTACTTC
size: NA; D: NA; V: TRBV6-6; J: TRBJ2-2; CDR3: CASSYTGLTGELFF; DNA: TGTGCCAGCAGTTACACGGGTCTGACCGGGGAGCTGTTTTTT
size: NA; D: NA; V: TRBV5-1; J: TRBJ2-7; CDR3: CASSLGTEGQAQYF; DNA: TGCGCCAGCAGCTTGGGGACAGAGGGGCAGGCTCAGTACTTC
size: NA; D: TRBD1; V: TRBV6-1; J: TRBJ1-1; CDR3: CATGRNRGGSTEAFF; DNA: TGTGCCACCGGAAGGAACAGGGGAGGCAGCACTGAAGCTTTCTTT
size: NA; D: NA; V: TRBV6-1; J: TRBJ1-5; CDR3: CASSEWGREPQHF; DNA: TGTGCCAGCAGTGAATGGGGCAGGGAGCCCCAGCATTTT
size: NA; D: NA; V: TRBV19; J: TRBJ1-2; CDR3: CASSREGNYGYTF; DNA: TGTGCCAGTAGTAGGGAGGGAAACTATGGCTACACCTTC
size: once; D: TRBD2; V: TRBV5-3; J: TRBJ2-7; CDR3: CARSLSCGTSYQYGSYEQYF; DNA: TGTGCCAGAAGCCTAAGTTGCGGGACTAGTTATCAGTACGGCTCCTACGAGCAGTACTTC
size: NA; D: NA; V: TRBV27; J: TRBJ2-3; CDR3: CASRDTGSDTQYF; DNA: TGTGCCAGCAGAGATACAGGGTCAGATACGCAGTATTTT
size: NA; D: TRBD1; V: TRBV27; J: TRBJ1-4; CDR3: CASSLGPGDSVEKLFF; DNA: TGTGCCAGCAGTTTAGGACCCGGGGACAGCGTTGAAAAACTGTTTTTT
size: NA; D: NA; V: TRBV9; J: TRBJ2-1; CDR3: CASRSTGNNEQFF; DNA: TGTGCCAGCAGGTCAACCGGCAACAATGAGCAGTTCTTC